There are many counts of the clone carrying this T cell receptor beta chain. The data derive from a study of regulatory T cells in long-lasting Graves disease. The germline CDR1 and CDR2 sequences are MDHEN and SYDVKM. The CDR3 totals 14 residues. The V and J ends lost 5 bases and 1 base respectively, with 11 bases between them. Researchers made TCR beta libraries by using iRepertoire HTBI primers and running Arm-PCR on CDR3 regions. Via MiXCR, TCRdb re-called the multiplex PCR reads, giving one row per CDR3 protein. The sample lists about 400,000 distinct CDR3 sequences; around 20% were seen once. The time point was: persistent/refractory GD, antithyroid drugs over 5 years with positive TRAb. RNA from PBMCs was the source of the TCR library.

The sequence was collected from a female donor with Graves disease. V usage is TRBV28 and J usage is TRBJ1-1; D ambiguous. The sample in question was peripheral blood mononuclear cells (PBMCs), obtained when the disease was refractory, from a patient treated with antithyroid drugs. CDR3 sequence (DNA): TGTGCCAGCAGTACTCCGGGTCCGAACACTGAAGCTTTCTTT. It codes for CASSTPGPNTEAFF.